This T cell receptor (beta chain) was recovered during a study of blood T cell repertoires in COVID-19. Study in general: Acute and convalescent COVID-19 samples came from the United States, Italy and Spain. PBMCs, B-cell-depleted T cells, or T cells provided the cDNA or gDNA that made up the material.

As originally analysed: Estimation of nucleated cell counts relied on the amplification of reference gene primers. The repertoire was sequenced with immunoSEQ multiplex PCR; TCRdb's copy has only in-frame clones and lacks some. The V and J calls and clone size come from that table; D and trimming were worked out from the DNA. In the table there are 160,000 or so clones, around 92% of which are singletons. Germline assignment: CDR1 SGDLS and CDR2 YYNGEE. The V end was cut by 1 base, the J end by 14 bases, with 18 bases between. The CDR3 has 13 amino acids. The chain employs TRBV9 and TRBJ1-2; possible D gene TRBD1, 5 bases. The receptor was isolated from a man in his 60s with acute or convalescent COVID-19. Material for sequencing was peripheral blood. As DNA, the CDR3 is TGTGCCAGCAGCGTAAATCCGAGGCAGGGATGGACCTTC. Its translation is CASSVNPRQGWTF.